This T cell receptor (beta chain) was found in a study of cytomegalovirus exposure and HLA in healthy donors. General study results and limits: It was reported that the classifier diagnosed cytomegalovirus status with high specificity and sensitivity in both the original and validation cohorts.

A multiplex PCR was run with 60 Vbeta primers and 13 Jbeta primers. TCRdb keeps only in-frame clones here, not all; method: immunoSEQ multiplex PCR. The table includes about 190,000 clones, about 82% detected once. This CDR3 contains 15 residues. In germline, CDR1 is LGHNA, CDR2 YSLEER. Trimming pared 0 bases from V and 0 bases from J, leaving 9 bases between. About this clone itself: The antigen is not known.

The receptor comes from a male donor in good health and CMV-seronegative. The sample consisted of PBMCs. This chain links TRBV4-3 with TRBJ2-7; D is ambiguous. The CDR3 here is CASSQDVRHSYEQYF. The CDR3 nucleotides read TGCGCCAGCAGCCAAGATGTGAGGCACTCCTACGAGCAGTACTTC.